Below, 16 T cell receptor beta chains from the same sample are listed, as sequenced in a study of T-cell reconstitution after alpha-beta-depleted transplantation in children (dated by TCRdb to the mid-2010s). In the paper's terms, the treatment or condition label means: allogeneic hematopoietic cell transplantation with graft depleted of TCRalphabeta T cells and CD19 B cells. Receptor libraries were prepared by PCR. These reads were obtained on an Illumina HiSeq 2500. To normalize quantification of the TCRbeta repertoire, the TCR libraries were built with molecular barcoding that relied on unique molecular identifiers. Through fastp at Q25 and MiXCR, TCRdb rebuilt clones from the public reads, retaining in-frame beta chains. Each CDR3 protein gets just one entry, which takes the most common genes and DNA from the rows behind it. This sample lists around 190,000 distinct CDR3 sequences; approximately 6.9% were detected once. The ten largest account for approximately 5.7% of the sample.

Sequences were derived from PBMCs, sampled before TCRalphabeta/CD19-depleted stem cell transplant. The receptors shown here come from a boy younger than 10 with acute lymphoblastic leukemia, due to receive a stem cell transplant.

This chain connects TRBV29-1 to TRBJ2-7, with TRBD2 matching over 9 bases. Germline CDR1 SQVTM, CDR2 ANQGSEA. V was pared by 4 bases and J by 5 bases, with 12 bases of the junction left unmatched. The CDR3 sequence is 15 residues long. The CDR3 protein is CSVARGGETGHEQYF. In DNA form, the CDR3 reads TGCAGCGTTGCTCGCGGGGGGGAGACGGGCCACGAGCAGTACTTC.

This clonotype was picked up many times. The genes are TRBV20-1 and TRBJ2-7, with 8 bases matching TRBD1. The CDR3 spans 12 residues. CDR1 and CDR2 (germline): DFQATT, SNEGSKA (reference sequence). CDR3 amino acids: CSTGQDIYEQYF. The DNA of the CDR3 is TGCAGCACGGGACAGGATATCTACGAGCAGTACTTC.

This clonotype turned up a few times. This chain uses TRBV4-2 with TRBJ1-1, with D tentatively TRBD1 (6 bases). CDR3 length: 19 residues. V lost 1 base and J 1 base, leaving 22 bases between the germline ends. Looked up from germline, CDR1 is LGHNA and CDR2 is YNFKEQ. The DNA for the CDR3 is TGTGCCAGCAGCCAAGGACGGTGGGGACAAGGATCACGGAACACTGAAGCTTTCTTT. This translates into CASSQGRWGQGSRNTEAFF.

This clonotype was seen at least ten times. This chain links TRBV28 with TRBJ1-3; D gene uncertain. The CDR3 length is 16 residues. Trimming pared 4 bases from V and 0 bases from J, leaving 13 bases between. Germline CDR1 is MDHEN and CDR2 is SYDVKM. The CDR3 region has the DNA TGTGCCAGCAGTTGGGATGACATGAGCTCTGGAAACACCATATATTTT. It encodes CASSWDDMSSGNTIYF.

Only a few counts were recorded for this clonotype. The chain joins TRBV7-3 to TRBJ1-2; TRBD1 matches at 8 bases. CDR1 is SGHTA, CDR2 FQGTGA, per germline. The CDR3 runs 15 residues. With 4 bases clipped from V and 1 base from J, the junction kept 5 bases outside the gene matches. CDR3 residues: CASSSPDRGNYGYTF. The DNA for the CDR3 is TGTGCCAGCAGCTCCCCAGACAGGGGTAACTATGGCTACACCTTC.

Many counts were recorded for this clonotype. The gene calls are TRBV12-3 or TRBV12-4 and TRBJ1-6; TRBD1 matches at 7 bases. V lost 4 bases and J lost 7; bases outside the gene matches: 4. This CDR3 has 14 amino acids. The CDR3 nucleotides are TGTGCCAGCAGTTACAGGGGATCAAATTCACCCCTCCACTTT. This sequence encodes CASSYRGSNSPLHF.

This clonotype was observed at least ten times. The chain combines TRBV7-2 with TRBJ2-7; 10 bases line up with TRBD2. Trimming took 6 bases from V and 0 from J; bases not matched to a gene: 2. The CDR3 extends over 14 amino acids. From germline, CDR1 is SGHTA and CDR2 FQGNSA. The DNA of the CDR3 is TGTGCCAGCAGAACTAGCGGGGACTCCTACGAGCAGTACTTC. It translates to CASRTSGDSYEQYF.

The CDR3 here is CASSPQSTSGYEQYF. For the CDR3, the DNA is TGTGCCAGCAGTCCGCAATCGACTAGCGGCTACGAGCAGTACTTC. This chain links TRBV12-3 or TRBV12-4 with TRBJ2-7, with 9 bases that match TRBD2. This CDR3 is 15 amino acids long. The trim removed 5 bases at V and 3 bases at J, leaving 8 bases unmatched.

CDR3 in amino acids: CASSLGLRGARDEQYF. In nucleotides, the CDR3 is TGTGCCAGCAGCTTAGGATTGCGGGGGGCGCGCGACGAGCAGTACTTC. This chain connects TRBV11-2 to TRBJ2-7, with 8 bases that match TRBD2. The CDR3 covers 16 residues. V lost 1 base and J lost 5; bases outside the gene matches: 10. From germline, CDR1 is SGHAT and CDR2 FQNNGV. Based on the CDR3 plus reference TRBV11-2 and TRBJ2-7, the full variable domain is EAGVAQSPRYKIIEKRQSVAFWCNPISGHATLYWYQQILGQGPKLLIQFQNNGVVDDSQLPKDRFSAERLKGVDSTLKIQPAKLEDSAVYLCASSLGLRGARDEQYFGPGTRLTVT.

The V gene is TRBV6-1, the J gene TRBJ2-7; D is possibly TRBD1 (6 bases). The length of the CDR3 is 15 residues. V was clipped by 7 bases and J by 0 bases, with 16 bases between them. CDR1 MNHNS and CDR2 SASEGT come from the germline V gene. The CDR3 sequence is CASMPSGVPSYEQYF. Here the CDR3 DNA reads TGTGCCAGCATGCCTTCAGGGGTCCCCTCCTACGAGCAGTACTTC.

There are a few counts of this clonotype. CDR3 coding DNA: TGTGCCAGCAGCCCCCGCGGCGAAGCTTTCTTT. Translation gives CASSPRGEAFF. This chain links TRBV7-8 with TRBJ1-1; D is undetermined. This CDR3 is built from 11 residues. Germline values: CDR1 SGHVS, CDR2 FQNEAQ. The V end was cut by 5 bases, the J end by 8 bases, with 9 bases between. Looking up the rest from reference TRBV7-8 and TRBJ1-1 gives the full variable domain: GAGVSQSPRYKVAKRGQDVALRCDPISGHVSLFWYQQALGQGPEFLTYFQNEAQLDKSGLPSDRFFAERPEGSVSTLKIQRTQQEDSAVYLCASSPRGEAFFGQGTRLTVV.

This clonotype was detected a few times. V and J are TRBV20-1 and TRBJ2-2; TRBD2 matches at 11 bases. Germline assignment: CDR1 DFQATT and CDR2 SNEGSKA (reference sequence). V lost 5 bases, J lost 0 bases, and 11 bases stayed unmatched. The CDR3 extends over 18 amino acids. This CDR3 is CSAGGTRLAGPNTGELFF. The CDR3 coding sequence is TGCAGTGCTGGAGGGACAAGACTAGCGGGACCGAACACCGGGGAGCTGTTTTTT.

In this sample, this clonotype turned up a few times. The V call is TRBV7-8, the J call TRBJ1-5; D uncertain. Germline loops: CDR1 SGHVS, CDR2 FQNEAQ. This CDR3 comprises 14 residues. Trimming cost V 5 bases and J 7 bases, with 15 bases left between them. The CDR3 region has the DNA TGTGCCAGCAGCGTCCACGGGAGCCAGCAGCCCCAGCATTTT. Protein sequence: CASSVHGSQQPQHF.

Many counts were recorded for this clonotype. The CDR3 loop reads CASSLAAGGLYNEQFF. In DNA form, the CDR3 reads TGTGCCAGCAGCTTAGCAGCGGGGGGGCTATACAATGAGCAGTTCTTC. The chain links TRBV11-2 to TRBJ2-1; 10 bases are a match to TRBD2. After removal of 1 base from V and 4 bases from J, the junction contained 4 bases not matched to a gene. CDR3 size: 16 residues. Per the germline V gene, CDR1 is SGHAT and CDR2 is FQNNGV.

The table lists this clonotype with many counts. This chain links TRBV7-2 with TRBJ2-7; 7 bases are a match to TRBD2. Germline CDR1 SGHTA, CDR2 FQGNSA. The CDR3 has 15 residues. Trimming took 2 bases from V and 4 from J; bases not matched to a gene: 8. The CDR3: CASSLSLAAIYEQYF. In nucleotides, the CDR3 is TGTGCCAGCAGCTTAAGTCTAGCGGCCATATACGAGCAGTACTTC.

This clonotype was picked up a small number of times. The chain is built from TRBV5-5 and TRBJ1-4, with 11 bases lining up with TRBD1. Germline V gives CDR1 SGHKS, CDR2 YYEKEE (reference sequence). V dropped 4 bases and J dropped 0; count of bases not matched to a gene: 2. The CDR3 length is 16 residues. For the CDR3, the DNA is TGTGCCAGCAGCAGGGACAGGGGGTCAACTAATGAAAAACTGTTTTTT. It is translated as CASSRDRGSTNEKLFF.